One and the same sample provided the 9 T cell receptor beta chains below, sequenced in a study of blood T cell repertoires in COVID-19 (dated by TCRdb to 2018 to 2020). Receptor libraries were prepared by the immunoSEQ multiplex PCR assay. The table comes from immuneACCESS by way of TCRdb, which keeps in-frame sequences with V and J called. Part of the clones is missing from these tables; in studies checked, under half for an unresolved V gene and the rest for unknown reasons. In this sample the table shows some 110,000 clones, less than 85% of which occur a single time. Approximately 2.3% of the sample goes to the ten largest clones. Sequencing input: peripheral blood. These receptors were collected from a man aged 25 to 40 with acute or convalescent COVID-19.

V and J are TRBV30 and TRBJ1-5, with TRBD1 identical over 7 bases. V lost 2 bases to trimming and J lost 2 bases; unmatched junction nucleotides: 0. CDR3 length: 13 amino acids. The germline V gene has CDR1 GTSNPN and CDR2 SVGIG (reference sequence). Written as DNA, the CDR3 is TGTGCCTGGAGTACAGGGGGCAATCAGCCCCAGCATTTT. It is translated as CAWSTGGNQPQHF.

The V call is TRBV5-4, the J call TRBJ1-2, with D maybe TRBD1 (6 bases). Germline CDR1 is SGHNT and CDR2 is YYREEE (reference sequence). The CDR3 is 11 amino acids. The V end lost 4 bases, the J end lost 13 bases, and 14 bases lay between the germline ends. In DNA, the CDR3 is TGTGCCAGCAGCCTAGGACAGTTGGGCACCTTC. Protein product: CASSLGQLGTF.

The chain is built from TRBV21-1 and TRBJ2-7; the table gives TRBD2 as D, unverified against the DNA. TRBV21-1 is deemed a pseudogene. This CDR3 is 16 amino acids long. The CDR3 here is CARTGGQPKPSYEQYV. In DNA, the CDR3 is TGTGCCAGGACGGGGGGGCAGCCGAAGCCTTCCTACGAGCAGTACGTC.

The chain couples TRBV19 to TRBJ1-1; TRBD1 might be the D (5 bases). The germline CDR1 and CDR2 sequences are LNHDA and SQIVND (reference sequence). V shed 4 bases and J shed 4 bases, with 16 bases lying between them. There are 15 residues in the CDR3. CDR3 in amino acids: CASSTDVRRGTEAFF. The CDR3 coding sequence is TGTGCCAGTAGTACGGACGTTCGAAGGGGCACTGAAGCTTTCTTT.

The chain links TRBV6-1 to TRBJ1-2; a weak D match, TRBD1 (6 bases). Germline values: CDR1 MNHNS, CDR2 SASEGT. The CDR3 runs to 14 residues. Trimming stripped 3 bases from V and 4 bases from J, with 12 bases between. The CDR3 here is CASSETTGSYGYTF. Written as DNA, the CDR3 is TGTGCCAGCAGTGAGACGACAGGATCCTATGGCTACACCTTC.

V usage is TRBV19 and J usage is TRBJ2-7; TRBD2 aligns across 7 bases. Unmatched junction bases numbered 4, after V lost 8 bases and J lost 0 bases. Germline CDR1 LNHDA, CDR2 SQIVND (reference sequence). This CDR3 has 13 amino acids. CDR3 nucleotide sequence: TGTGCCAGTCCGACTAGCTGCTCCTACGAGCAGTACGTC. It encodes CASPTSCSYEQYV.

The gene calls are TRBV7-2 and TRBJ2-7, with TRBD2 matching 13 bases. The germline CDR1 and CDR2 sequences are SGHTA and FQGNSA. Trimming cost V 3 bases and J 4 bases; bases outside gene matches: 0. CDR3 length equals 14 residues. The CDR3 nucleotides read TGTGCCAGCAGCTTGACTAGCGGGAGGTACGAGCAGTACGTC. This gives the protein CASSLTSGRYEQYV.

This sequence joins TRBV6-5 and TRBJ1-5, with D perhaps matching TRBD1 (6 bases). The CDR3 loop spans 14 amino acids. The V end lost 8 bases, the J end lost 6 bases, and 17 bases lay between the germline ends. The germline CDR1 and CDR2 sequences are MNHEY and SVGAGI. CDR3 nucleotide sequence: TGTGCCAGCGATCAGAGGGGGTTACTTCAGCCCCAGCATTTT. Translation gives CASDQRGLLQPQHF.

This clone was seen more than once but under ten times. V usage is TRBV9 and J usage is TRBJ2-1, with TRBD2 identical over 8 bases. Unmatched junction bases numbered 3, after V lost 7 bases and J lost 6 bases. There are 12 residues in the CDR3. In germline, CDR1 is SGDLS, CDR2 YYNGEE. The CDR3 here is CASGAGGNEQFF. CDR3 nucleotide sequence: TGTGCCAGCGGGGCGGGGGGCAATGAGCAGTTCTTC.